The 20 T cell receptor beta chains below were found in one sample sequenced in a study of identical twins. TCRdb ran MiXCR on the 5' RACE reads and lists one entry per CDR3 protein. The repertoire consists of some 1,600,000 distinct CDR3 sequences, with around 29% occurring once and the leading ten covering over 0.25%. The material sequenced was cord blood. The receptors originated from a newborn girl in good health.

A few counts support this clonotype. The chain uses TRBV13 and TRBJ1-1; 7 bases map to TRBD1. Germline trimming cut 5 bases from V and 0 bases from J; bases unmatched to any gene: 15. CDR3 size: 18 residues. The V gene's germline CDR1 is PRHDT and CDR2 FYEKMQ (reference sequence). In DNA form, the CDR3 reads TGTGCCAGCAGCCCTGAGGGGGCCGACAGGGACCTGAACACTGAAGCTTTCTTT. Amino acids: CASSPEGADRDLNTEAFF.

In its sample, this clonotype was seen a few times. The chain uses TRBV5-1 and TRBJ2-5; tentatively, D is TRBD1 or TRBD2 (5 bases each). The J call may be incorrect, as the DNA end agrees better with TRBJ2-7. Germline CDR1 and CDR2: SGHRS and YFSETQ. This CDR3 has 15 amino acids. The CDR3 region is CASRPPGRPPYEQYF. Here the CDR3 DNA reads TGCGCCAGCCGCCCCCCGGGACGTCCACCCTACGAGCAGTACTTC.

A few counts support this clonotype. The chain employs TRBV9 and TRBJ2-7; the D is unclear. From germline, CDR1 is SGDLS and CDR2 YYNGEE. The V gene lost 0 bases and the J gene lost 2 bases, with 12 bases spanning the gap. The CDR3 loop spans 15 amino acids. CDR3 in amino acids: CASSVGFAEAYEQYF. CDR3 in DNA: TGTGCCAGCAGCGTAGGGTTTGCTGAAGCCTACGAGCAGTACTTC.

This chain links TRBV10-3 with TRBJ1-6, with a tentative D call TRBD1 (6 bases). From germline, CDR1 is ENHRY and CDR2 SYGVKD. The CDR3 length is 14 residues. The V gene lost 6 bases and the J gene lost 8 bases, with 14 bases spanning the gap. The CDR3 reads CAIRTGSSDSPLHF. The DNA of the CDR3 is TGTGCCATCAGGACAGGCTCATCAGATTCACCCCTCCACTTT.

The chain uses TRBV5-1 and TRBJ1-2; possibly TRBD1 for D (5 bases). V was shortened by 7 bases and J by 0 bases, with 16 bases between the two germline ends. The CDR3 is made up of 15 amino acids. Germline V gives CDR1 SGHRS, CDR2 YFSETQ. CDR3 nucleotide sequence: TGCGCCAGCCCACCAGGGCAGCGACCTAACTATGGCTACACCTTC. This gives the protein CASPPGQRPNYGYTF.

Regarding this clonotype: One junction end disagrees with the germline gene, perhaps due to a read error. This chain links TRBV7-9 with TRBJ1-2; no clear D. Germline V gene lookup returns CDR1 SEHNR and CDR2 FQNEAQ (reference sequence). The CDR3 consists of 13 residues. The CDR3 coding sequence is TGTGCCAGCAGCTTAGGCAACGTCTATGGCTGCACCTTC. This translates into CASSLGNVYGCTF.

The genes are TRBV20-1 and TRBJ1-2, with TRBD1 as a possible D gene (5 bases). The CDR3 totals 13 residues. The germline V gene has CDR1 DFQATT and CDR2 SNEGSKA (reference sequence). Between the trimmed V and J ends, which lost 6 bases and 2 bases, there was a span of 13 bases. In DNA form, the CDR3 reads TGCAGTGCAGGGTATGGGACCAACTATGGCTACACCTTC. Translation: CSAGYGTNYGYTF.

The chain has TRBV2 and TRBJ1-2; TRBD1 agrees at 8 bases. The germline V gene has CDR1 SNHLY and CDR2 FYNNEI. The CDR3 spans 16 residues. The V segment lost 7 bases and the J segment 0 bases; nucleotides outside the gene matches: 10. The CDR3 region has the DNA TGTGCCAGCACCAGGGACAGGAGACCAACTAACTATGGCTACACCTTC. Protein product: CASTRDRRPTNYGYTF. The whole variable domain, remainder taken from reference TRBV2 and TRBJ1-2, is EPEVTQTPSHQVTQMGQEVILRCVPISNHLYFYWYRQILGQKVEFLVSFYNNEISEKSEIFDDQFSVERPDGSNFTLKIRSTKLEDSAMYFCASTRDRRPTNYGYTFGSGTRLTVV.

The V call is TRBV6-1, the J call TRBJ1-2; D unresolved. Trimming left V 8 bases short and J 8 bases short, with 18 bases between. Germline CDR1 is MNHNS and CDR2 is SASEGT. The CDR3 loop spans 13 amino acids. The CDR3, as DNA: TGTGCCAGCCACCCTATAGAGGGATGGGGCTACACCTTC. Its protein is CASHPIEGWGYTF.

This clonotype was found a few times. The chain is built from TRBV4-2 and TRBJ1-5; the D gene is possibly TRBD1 (5 bases). The CDR3 covers 18 residues. V gave up 4 bases and J gave up 6 bases, with 25 bases separating them. Germline V gene data show CDR1 as LGHNA and CDR2 as YNFKEQ. CDR3 bases: TGTGCCAGCAGCCCTCAAATCAGGGATGGAGCAAGTGGTCAGCCCCAGCATTTT. Its translation: CASSPQIRDGASGQPQHF.

This clonotype was counted a few times. The chain links TRBV28 to TRBJ2-3; the D is unclear. The CDR3 extends over 17 amino acids. V was pared by 3 bases and J by 1 base, with 17 bases between. Germline CDR1 MDHEN, CDR2 SYDVKM. This CDR3 is CASSLFRLVEGTDTQYF. The DNA for the CDR3 is TGTGCCAGCAGTTTGTTCCGGTTAGTAGAGGGCACAGATACGCAGTATTTT.

Concerning this clonotype itself: With only one base between it and a far larger clone, this is likely a read error. This chain connects TRBV20-1 to TRBJ2-7; the D is unclear. Trimming took off 2 bases at V and 3 bases at J, with 5 bases between the two ends. Germline V gene lookup returns CDR1 DFQATT and CDR2 SNEGSKA (reference sequence). The CDR3 spans 11 residues. The CDR3 loop is CSARQFYEQYF. As DNA, the CDR3 is TGCAGTGCTAGACAGTTCTACGAGCAGTACTTC.

This clonotype was seen more than once but under ten times. The J gene is TRBJ2-5, the V gene TRBV7-6; D gene ambiguous. V lost 2 bases and J 4 bases, leaving 11 bases between the germline ends. CDR1 and CDR2 (germline): SGHVS, FNYEAQ. This CDR3 has 14 residues. In nucleotides, the CDR3 is TGTGCCAGCAGCTTACAAAGTACTGGAGAGACCCAGTACTTC. Amino acid sequence: CASSLQSTGETQYF.

This chain uses TRBV10-3 with TRBJ1-2; no clear D. The length of the CDR3 is 13 residues. The V end lost 0 bases, the J end lost 3 bases, and 5 bases lay between the germline ends. Germline values: CDR1 ENHRY, CDR2 SYGVKD. CDR3 sequence reads: CAISESGYYGYTF. The CDR3 region has the DNA TGTGCCATCAGTGAGTCAGGGTACTATGGCTACACCTTC.

A word on this clonotype: A much larger clone lies one base from this, so it may be a read error. The gene calls are TRBV18 and TRBJ1-1; 8 bases are shared with TRBD1. Trimming cost V 7 bases and J 1 base; bases outside gene matches: 2. Germline CDR1 reads KGHSH; CDR2 reads LQKENI. The CDR3 has 13 residues. The CDR3 sequence: CASWGQENTEAFF. The CDR3 region has the DNA TGTGCCAGCTGGGGACAGGAGAACACTGAAGCTTTCTTT.

The chain combines TRBV9 with TRBJ1-2, with a weak D call TRBD1 (5 bases). CDR1 and CDR2 (germline): SGDLS, YYNGEE. Trimming left V 0 bases short and J 3 bases short, with 6 bases between. The CDR3 loop spans 13 amino acids. In DNA, the CDR3 is TGTGCCAGCAGCGTAGTGGGACACTATGGCTACACCTTC. It encodes CASSVVGHYGYTF.

The rearrangement links TRBV20-1 to TRBJ2-2; 8 bases align to TRBD1. Germline CDR1 is DFQATT and CDR2 is SNEGSKA (reference sequence). Trimming removed 5 bases from V and 3 bases from J; junction bases left unmatched: 8. There are 15 residues in the CDR3. The CDR3 region is CSAPGGARDTGELFF. CDR3 sequence (DNA): TGCAGTGCTCCAGGGGGCGCCCGGGACACCGGGGAGCTGTTTTTT.

The chain recombines TRBV7-2 with TRBJ1-1; 9 bases are shared with TRBD1. After removal of 2 bases from V and 8 bases from J, the junction contained 12 bases not matched to a gene. The CDR3 is made up of 16 amino acids. Germline CDR1 and CDR2: SGHTA and FQGNSA. CDR3 sequence (DNA): TGTGCCAGCAGCTTACAACCGGCCGGGACAGGGATCGAAGCTTTCTTT. It yields the protein CASSLQPAGTGIEAFF.

The chain joins TRBV27 to TRBJ2-1; D is unclear. The ends were cut back, 5 bases at V and 0 bases at J, with 11 bases in the middle. Germline V lookup: CDR1 MNHEY, CDR2 SMNVEV (reference sequence). The CDR3 contains 15 residues. DNA for the CDR3: TGTGCCAGCAGTAGGGTACCAGTCTCCTACAATGAGCAGTTCTTC. Protein: CASSRVPVSYNEQFF.

Concerning this clonotype itself: A read error may account for a junction end that differs from germline. The chain combines TRBV7-8 with TRBJ2-5; D unresolved. Per the germline V gene, CDR1 is SGHVS and CDR2 is FQNEAQ. The CDR3 has 12 residues. DNA of the CDR3: TGTGCCGGCAGCCCCGACCAAGAGACCCAGTACTTC. It is translated as CAGSPDQETQYF.